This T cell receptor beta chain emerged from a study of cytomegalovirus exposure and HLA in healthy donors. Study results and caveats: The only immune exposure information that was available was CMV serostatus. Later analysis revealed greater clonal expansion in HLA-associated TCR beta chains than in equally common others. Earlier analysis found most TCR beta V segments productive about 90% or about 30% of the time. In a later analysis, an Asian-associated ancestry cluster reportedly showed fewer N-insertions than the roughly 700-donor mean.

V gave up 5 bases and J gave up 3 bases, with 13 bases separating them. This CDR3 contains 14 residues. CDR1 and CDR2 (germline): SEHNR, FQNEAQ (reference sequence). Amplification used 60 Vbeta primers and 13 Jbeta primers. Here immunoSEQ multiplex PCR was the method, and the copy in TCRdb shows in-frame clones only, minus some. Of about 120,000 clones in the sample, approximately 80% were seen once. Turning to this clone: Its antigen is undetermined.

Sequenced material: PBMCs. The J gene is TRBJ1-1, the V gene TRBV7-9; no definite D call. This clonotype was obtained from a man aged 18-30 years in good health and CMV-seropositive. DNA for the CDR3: TGTGCCAGCAGCCCCCTTGGCGGAGACACTGAAGCTTTCTTT. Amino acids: CASSPLGGDTEAFF. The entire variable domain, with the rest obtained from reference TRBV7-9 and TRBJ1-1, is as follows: DTGVSQNPRHKITKRGQNVTFRCDPISEHNRLYWYRQTLGQGPEFLTYFQNEAQLEKSRLLSDRFSAERPKGSFSTLEIQRTEQGDSAMYLCASSPLGGDTEAFFGQGTRLTVV.